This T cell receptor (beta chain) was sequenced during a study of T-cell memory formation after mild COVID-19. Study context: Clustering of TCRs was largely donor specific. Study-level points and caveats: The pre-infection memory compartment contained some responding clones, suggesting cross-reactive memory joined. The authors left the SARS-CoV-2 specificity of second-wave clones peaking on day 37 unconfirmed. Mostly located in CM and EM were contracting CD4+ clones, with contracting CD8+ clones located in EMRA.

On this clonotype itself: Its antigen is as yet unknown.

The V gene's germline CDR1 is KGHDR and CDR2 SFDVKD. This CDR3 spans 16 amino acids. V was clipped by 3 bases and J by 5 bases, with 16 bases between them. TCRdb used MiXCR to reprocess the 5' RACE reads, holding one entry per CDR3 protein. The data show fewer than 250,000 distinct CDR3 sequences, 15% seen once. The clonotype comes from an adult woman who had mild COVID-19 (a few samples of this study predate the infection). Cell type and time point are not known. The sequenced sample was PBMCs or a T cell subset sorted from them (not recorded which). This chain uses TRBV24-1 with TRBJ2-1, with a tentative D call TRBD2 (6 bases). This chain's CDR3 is CATSDMTSNGDNEQFF. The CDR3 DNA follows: TGTGCCACCAGTGATATGACTAGTAACGGAGACAATGAGCAGTTCTTC.